This is a list of T cell receptor beta chains from one sample in a study of CD8+ T cells in alopecia areata. TCRdb keeps only in-frame clones here, not all; method: immunoSEQ multiplex PCR. The table includes under 30,000 clones, approximately 52% detected once. Sequences were obtained from NKG2D-high CD8+ T cells sorted from blood. All receptors come from a human donor with alopecia areata. Each CDR3 is given with its conserved first and last residue. The order of the fields is D gene, clone size, V gene, J gene, CDR3 protein, CDR3 DNA. A D gene is named only where the DNA matches it firmly. Size is stated for part of the rows, as once, few or many counts, or as a class when the clone is expanded.

TRBD1	-	TRBV4-1	TRBJ2-5	CASSPLQGAVETQYF	TGCGCCAGCAGCCCATTACAGGGGGCGGTGGAGACCCAGTACTTC
-	medium-sized	TRBV9	TRBJ1-4	CASRQGSSSNEKLFF	TGTGCCAGCAGGCAGGGTTCGTCATCTAATGAAAAACTGTTTTTT
-	-	TRBV9	TRBJ2-6	CASSVVGRGANVLTF	TGTGCCAGCAGCGTAGTAGGACGGGGGGCCAACGTCCTGACTTTC
-	medium-sized	TRBV7-9	TRBJ1-5	CASSLGGQPQHF	TGTGCCAGCAGCTTAGGTGGTCAGCCCCAGCATTTT
-	-	TRBV7-6	TRBJ1-1	CASSLAFGGSSYTEAFF	TGTGCCAGCAGCTTAGCTTTTGGGGGATCGAGTTACACTGAAGCTTTCTTT
-	-	TRBV30	TRBJ2-4	CAWSQQFLAKNIQYF	TGTGCCTGGAGCCAGCAGTTTCTAGCCAAAAACATTCAGTACTTC
-	-	TRBV18	TRBJ2-1	CASSPISESYNEQFF	TGTGCCAGCTCACCAATATCTGAATCCTACAATGAGCAGTTCTTC
-	-	TRBV5-8	TRBJ1-2	CASSLRATDYGYTF	TGTGCCAGCAGCTTGAGGGCAACCGACTATGGCTACACCTTC
-	-	TRBV6-6	TRBJ1-2	CASNPRGLTLYGYTF	TGTGCCAGCAATCCAAGGGGCCTGACCCTCTATGGCTACACCTTC
-	few	TRBV12-5	TRBJ2-5	CASGLAGTPGSQYF	TGTGCTAGTGGTTTGGCCGGAACCCCAGGATCCCAGTACTTC
TRBD1	-	TRBV9	TRBJ1-1	CASSVVGRGQTEAFF	TGTGCCAGCAGCGTAGTGGGCAGGGGGCAGACTGAAGCTTTCTTT
-	few	TRBV28	TRBJ2-1	CASSLPSEYNEQFF	TGTGCCAGCAGTTTACCTAGCGAATACAATGAGCAGTTCTTC
TRBD1	-	TRBV28	TRBJ1-2	CASSGQVSYGYTF	TGTGCCAGCAGCGGACAGGTATCCTATGGCTACACCTTC
TRBD2	-	TRBV29-1	TRBJ2-3	CSVEKRAGGTDTQYF	TGCAGCGTTGAAAAGAGGGCGGGGGGCACAGATACGCAGTATTTT
-	few	TRBV15	TRBJ2-3	CATSRGTDTQYF	TGTGCCACCAGCAGGGGCACAGATACGCAGTATTTT
-	many	TRBV5-1	TRBJ2-1	CASSSSGGAYNEQFF	TGCGCCAGCAGCTCGTCTGGGGGCGCCTACAATGAGCAGTTCTTC
-	-	TRBV7-8	TRBJ2-7	CASSPRVYTTVEQYF	TGTGCCAGCAGCCCACGGGTTTATACTACAGTCGAGCAGTACTTC
-	-	TRBV13	TRBJ2-7	CASSSGTGRVIYEQYF	TGTGCCAGCAGCTCAGGGACCGGGAGAGTTATCTACGAGCAGTACTTC
-	-	TRBV5-1	TRBJ1-2	CASSFEGFVYGYTF	TGCGCCAGCAGCTTCGAAGGTTTCGTCTATGGCTACACCTTC
TRBD1	-	TRBV2	TRBJ1-5	CASRTDRGSQPQHF	TGTGCCAGCAGGACGGACAGGGGAAGCCAGCCCCAGCATTTT
-	-	TRBV28	TRBJ2-7	CASSFSGGYEQYF	TGTGCCAGCAGTTTTTCTGGGGGCTACGAGCAGTACTTC
-	few	TRBV29-1	TRBJ1-1	CSAGHPDTEAFF	TGCAGCGCGGGACATCCGGACACTGAAGCTTTCTTT
-	-	TRBV7-9	TRBJ2-7	CASSFFQDEQYF	TGTGCCAGCAGCTTTTTTCAGGACGAGCAGTACTTC
-	few	TRBV13	TRBJ2-7	CASSLESLSYEQYF	TGTGCCAGCAGCTTAGAGAGCCTCTCCTACGAGCAGTACTTC
-	-	TRBV19	TRBJ1-5	CASTPFVGQGSQPQHF	TGTGCCAGTACTCCCTTCGTGGGACAAGGCAGTCAGCCCCAGCATTTT
-	few	TRBV29-1	TRBJ2-1	CSVERRDNEQFF	TGCAGCGTTGAGAGGAGGGACAATGAGCAGTTCTTC
-	few	TRBV4-1	TRBJ2-7	CASSQVRGSGEQYF	TGCGCCAGCAGCCAGGTCCGGGGTTCGGGCGAGCAGTACTTC
-	-	TRBV7-9	TRBJ2-7	CASGDWSYEQYF	TGTGCCAGCGGGGACTGGTCCTACGAGCAGTACTTC
TRBD2	-	TRBV27	TRBJ2-7	CASSRGTSGHYEQYF	TGTGCCAGCAGCCGTGGGACTAGCGGGCACTACGAGCAGTACTTC
TRBD2	-	TRBV7-8	TRBJ2-1	CASSLGGRDYHSYNEQFF	TGTGCCAGCAGCTTAGGGGGACGGGACTACCACTCCTACAATGAGCAGTTCTTC
-	-	TRBV27	TRBJ2-7	CASAPGLSSYEQYF	TGTGCCAGCGCTCCGGGACTTAGCTCCTACGAGCAGTACTTC
-	many	TRBV5-1	TRBJ2-3	CASSPYGAGTDTQYF	TGCGCCAGCAGCCCCTATGGGGCAGGGACAGATACGCAGTATTTT
-	-	TRBV28	TRBJ2-7	CASSLTPYEQYF	TGTGCCAGCAGCCTCACCCCCTACGAGCAGTACTTC
TRBD2	-	TRBV7-3	TRBJ2-3	CASSLGGSRTDTQYF	TGTGCCAGCAGCTTAGGCGGGAGCAGGACAGATACGCAGTATTTT
TRBD2	-	TRBV4-2	TRBJ2-3	CASSQLTSSSTDTQYF	TGTGCCAGCAGTCAATTGACTAGCTCCAGCACAGATACGCAGTATTTT
-	large	TRBV10-3	TRBJ2-5	CAISVHGSQETQYF	TGTGCCATCAGTGTCCACGGCAGCCAAGAGACCCAGTACTTC
-	-	TRBV7-2	TRBJ2-1	CASSSLRFLAASYNEQFF	TGTGCCAGCAGCTCCCTTAGATTTCTGGCGGCCTCCTACAATGAGCAGTTCTTC
-	-	TRBV7-8	TRBJ2-3	CASSLSFGTRHTDTQYF	TGTGCCAGCAGCTTATCTTTCGGGACTCGTCACACAGATACGCAGTATTTT
TRBD1	-	TRBV5-6	TRBJ1-3	CASSPGQENTIYF	TGTGCCAGCAGCCCCGGACAGGAGAACACCATATATTTT
-	few	TRBV2	TRBJ2-7	CARGDNEQYF	TGTGCCAGAGGGGATAACGAGCAGTACTTC
-	-	TRBV2	TRBJ2-1	CASSEAPSAWSGSYNEQFF	TGTGCCAGCAGTGAAGCACCTAGCGCCTGGTCGGGTTCCTACAATGAGCAGTTCTTC
TRBD2	-	TRBV7-9	TRBJ2-1	CASTPGGELTYNEQFF	TGTGCCAGCACCCCTGGGGGGGAGCTGACCTACAATGAGCAGTTCTTC
-	-	TRBV5-1	TRBJ1-1	CASSLAGRGTEAFF	TGCGCCAGCAGCTTGGCCGGTCGTGGCACCGAAGCTTTCTTT
TRBD1	-	TRBV2	TRBJ2-1	CARAIRTGEFNEQFF	TGTGCCAGGGCGATCCGGACAGGGGAATTCAATGAGCAGTTCTTC
-	few	TRBV28	TRBJ1-1	CASRRTVPVNTEAFF	TGTGCCAGCAGACGGACAGTTCCGGTGAACACTGAAGCTTTCTTT
TRBD2	-	TRBV7-3	TRBJ2-1	CASSSLGGRDYNEQFF	TGTGCCAGCAGCTCCCTCGGCGGGAGGGACTACAATGAGCAGTTCTTC
TRBD1	-	TRBV27	TRBJ2-3	CASSPPGQGSSTDTQYF	TGTGCCAGCAGTCCTCCGGGACAGGGTTCTAGCACAGATACGCAGTATTTT
TRBD1	-	TRBV10-3	TRBJ1-5	CATRDRDNQPQHF	TGTGCCACTAGGGACAGGGACAATCAGCCCCAGCATTTT
TRBD2	few	TRBV7-9	TRBJ2-7	CASSSPLAGAYEQYF	TGTGCCAGCAGCTCCCCTCTAGCGGGAGCGTACGAGCAGTACTTC
TRBD2	-	TRBV27	TRBJ2-1	CASSPSSGDYNEQFF	TGTGCCAGCAGCCCTTCTAGCGGGGACTACAATGAGCAGTTCTTC
TRBD2	many	TRBV16	TRBJ2-5	CASSRGTSGMRETQYF	TGTGCCAGCAGCCGAGGGACTAGCGGGATGAGGGAGACCCAGTACTTC
-	few	TRBV27	TRBJ1-1	CASSSTGAGAFF	TGTGCCAGCAGTTCGACAGGCGCGGGAGCTTTCTTT
-	few	TRBV5-4	TRBJ2-1	CASGGLRGNEQFF	TGTGCCAGCGGAGGACTAAGGGGCAATGAGCAGTTCTTC
-	few	TRBV7-6	TRBJ1-1	CASSLGTGNTEAFF	TGTGCCAGCAGCTTAGGCACAGGGAACACTGAAGCTTTCTTT